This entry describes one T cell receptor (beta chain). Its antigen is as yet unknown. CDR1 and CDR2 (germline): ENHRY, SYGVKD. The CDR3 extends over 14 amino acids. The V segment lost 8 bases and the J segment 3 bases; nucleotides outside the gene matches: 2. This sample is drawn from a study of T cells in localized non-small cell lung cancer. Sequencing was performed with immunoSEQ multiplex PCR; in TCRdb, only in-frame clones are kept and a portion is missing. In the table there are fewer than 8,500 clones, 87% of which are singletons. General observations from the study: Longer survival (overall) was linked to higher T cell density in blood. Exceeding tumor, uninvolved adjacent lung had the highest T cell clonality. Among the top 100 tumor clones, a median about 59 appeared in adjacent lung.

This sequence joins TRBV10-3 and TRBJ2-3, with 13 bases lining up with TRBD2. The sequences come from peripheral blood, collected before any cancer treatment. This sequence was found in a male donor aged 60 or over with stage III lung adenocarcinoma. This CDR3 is CAIEGLAGTDTQYF. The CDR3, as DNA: TGTGCCATCGAGGGACTAGCGGGGACAGATACGCAGTATTTT.